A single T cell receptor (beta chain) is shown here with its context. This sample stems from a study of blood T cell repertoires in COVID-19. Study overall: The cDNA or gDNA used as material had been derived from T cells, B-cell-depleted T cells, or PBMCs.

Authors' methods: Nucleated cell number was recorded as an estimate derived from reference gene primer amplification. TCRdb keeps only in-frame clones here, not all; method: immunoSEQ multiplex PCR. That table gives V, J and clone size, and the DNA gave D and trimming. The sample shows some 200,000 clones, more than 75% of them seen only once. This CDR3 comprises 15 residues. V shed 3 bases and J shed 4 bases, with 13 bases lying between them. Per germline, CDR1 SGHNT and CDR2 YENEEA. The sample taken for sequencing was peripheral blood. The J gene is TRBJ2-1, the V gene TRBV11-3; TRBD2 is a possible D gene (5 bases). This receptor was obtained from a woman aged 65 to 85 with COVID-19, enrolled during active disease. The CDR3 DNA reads TGTGCCAGCAGCTTTCGGGATAAGTTATACAATGAGCAGTTCTTC. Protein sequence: CASSFRDKLYNEQFF.